This TCR beta chain was captured in a study of naive CD8 T cells in extremely preterm neonates. The study, taken as a whole, reports: Preterm CDR3s were shorter than older groups', with fewer N additions and less trimming.

With regard to this clone: Its antigen remains unknown.

This CDR3 is 14 amino acids long. Trimming pared 1 base from V and 2 bases from J, leaving 10 bases between. CDR1 SGHKS and CDR2 YYEKEE come from the germline V gene (reference sequence). Extremely preterm births at roughly 23-28 weeks of gestation supplied the samples. Pregnancies with fetal demise, active maternal HSV infection or known maternal HIV were excluded. Sorting kept Annexin V-negative CD3+CD8+CD45RA+CCR7+ naive T cells. Per sample, roughly 18,000 to 100,000 naive CD8+ cells were sorted. Profiling relied on immunoSEQ multiplex PCR, and the TCRdb table lists in-frame clones only, not all of them. In the table there are more than 20,000 clones, around 89% of which are singletons.

The specimen sequenced was naive CD8+ T cells from cord blood. V and J are TRBV5-5 and TRBJ2-7; D is unclear. This sequence originates from a boy who was born preterm. In DNA form, the CDR3 reads TGTGCCAGCAGCTTGAGACACCGGCCCTACGAGCAGTACTTC. Translated: CASSLRHRPYEQYF. The variable domain in full, completed from reference TRBV5-5 and TRBJ2-7, reads DAGVTQSPTHLIKTRGQQVTLRCSPISGHKSVSWYQQVLGQGPQFIFQYYEKEERGRGNFPDRFSARQFPNYSSELNVNALLLGDSALYLCASSLRHRPYEQYFGPGTRLTVT.